The 18 T cell receptor beta chains below all came from one sample that was sequenced in a study of CD8 T cell repertoires and HIV-1 epitope variants. Their recognized antigens are unknown. Libraries were prepared by immunoSEQ multiplex PCR; TCRdb keeps only in-frame clonotypes and omits some of them. The data contain approximately 5,600 clones, around 71% of them singletons. The sample consisted of cultured CD8+ T cells derived from PBMCs. These receptors all stem from a male donor with HIV.

The rearrangement links TRBV28 to TRBJ1-1; D gene uncertain. Germline V CDR1 and CDR2: MDHEN, SYDVKM. V was clipped by 6 bases and J by 3 bases, with 8 bases between them. This CDR3 has 12 residues. CDR3 bases: TGTGCCAGCAGGGAAATGGACACTGAAGCTTTCTTT. Translation: CASREMDTEAFF.

The chain links TRBV27 to TRBJ2-2; 7 nucleotides align to TRBD1. Germline V CDR1 and CDR2: MNHEY, SMNVEV (reference sequence). The CDR3 sequence is 16 residues long. The ends lost 4 bases at V and 2 bases at J; junction bases unmatched: 7. The CDR3 DNA follows: TGTGCCAGCAGTTCGGGACAGCCCATCAACACCGGGGAGCTGTTTTTT. It codes for CASSSGQPINTGELFF.

The chain couples TRBV4-3 to TRBJ2-3; maybe TRBD2 (5 bases). The CDR3 covers 14 residues. V lost 4 bases and J lost 1, with 9 bases in between. CDR1 and CDR2 (germline): LGHNA, YSLEER. Here the CDR3 reads CASSPGLGTDTQYF. CDR3 bases: TGCGCCAGCAGCCCCGGACTTGGCACAGATACGCAGTATTTT.

This sequence joins TRBV4-1 and TRBJ2-3; a possible D gene is TRBD2 (6 bases). Trimming removed 0 bases from V and 2 bases from J, with 15 bases in between. Germline V CDR1 and CDR2: MGHRA, YSYEKL. The CDR3 is 17 amino acids. The CDR3 region has the DNA TGCGCCAGCAGCCAAGATCCCTGGGGACTCCCCACAGATACGCAGTATTTT. Protein product: CASSQDPWGLPTDTQYF.

The chain links TRBV9 to TRBJ2-1, with no clear D. V lost 6 bases and J 0 bases, leaving 4 bases between the germline ends. There are 12 residues in the CDR3. Per the germline V gene, CDR1 is SGDLS and CDR2 is YYNGEE. The CDR3 is CASTDSYNEQFF. The DNA of the CDR3 is TGTGCCAGCACAGACTCCTACAATGAGCAGTTCTTC.

This clone was counted only a few times. The chain is built from TRBV5-8 and TRBJ2-1, with D possibly matching TRBD1 (7 bases). CDR1 and CDR2 from the germline V gene are SGHTS and YDEGEE. The CDR3 contains 16 residues. Deletions cut 2 bases from V and 6 bases from J, with 18 bases between. CDR3 in amino acids: CASSFVEGASFNEQFF. The DNA for the CDR3 is TGTGCCAGCAGCTTTGTGGAGGGGGCGTCTTTCAATGAGCAGTTCTTC.

This clone is classed as large. The V and J genes are TRBV5-6 and TRBJ2-7; the D gene is possibly TRBD1 (5 bases). CDR3 size: 14 residues. V was cut by 4 bases and J by 2 bases, with 13 bases left in between. The germline CDR1 and CDR2 sequences are SGHDT and YYEEEE. DNA of the CDR3: TGTGCCAGCAGCGACTCGACAGTTACCTACGAGCAGTACTTC. It yields the protein CASSDSTVTYEQYF.

The chain links TRBV20-1 to TRBJ1-1; D is unresolved. CDR3 size: 11 residues. Germline V CDR1 and CDR2: DFQATT, SNEGSKA (reference sequence). The germline V and J ends were trimmed by 5 bases and 3 bases, with 7 bases remaining between them. CDR3 nucleotide sequence: TGCAGTGCTCGAGCCCACACTGAAGCTTTCTTT. This codes for CSARAHTEAFF.

This clone was detected a few times. Here the CDR3 reads CASTPGGQNGNQPQHF. In DNA, the CDR3 is TGTGCCAGCACCCCGGGAGGACAGAATGGCAATCAGCCCCAGCATTTT. This rearrangement joins TRBV28 to TRBJ1-5; D is perhaps TRBD1 (6 bases). The germline V gene encodes CDR1 MDHEN and CDR2 SYDVKM. The CDR3 sequence is 16 residues long. The germline V and J ends were trimmed by 7 bases and 2 bases, with 18 bases remaining between them.

V and J are TRBV5-1 and TRBJ2-7; TRBD2 might be the D (6 bases). Trimming removed 2 bases from V and 0 bases from J, with 9 bases in between. The CDR3 is 14 amino acids. The V gene's germline CDR1 is SGHRS and CDR2 YFSETQ. The CDR3 reads CASSFGGSSYEQYF. CDR3 nucleotides: TGCGCCAGCAGCTTCGGGGGAAGCTCCTACGAGCAGTACTTC.

The chain couples TRBV27 to TRBJ2-3, with TRBD1 matching over 8 bases. Germline V gene lookup returns CDR1 MNHEY and CDR2 SMNVEV (reference sequence). The CDR3 totals 15 residues. With V trimmed by 5 bases and J by 4 bases, 8 bases remained unmatched. The CDR3 spells CASSDPQGASDTQYF. Written as DNA, the CDR3 is TGTGCCAGCAGTGATCCCCAGGGGGCATCAGATACGCAGTATTTT.

This clone is termed medium-sized (0.01 to 0.1%). V usage is TRBV7-2 and J usage is TRBJ1-2; D might be TRBD1 (6 bases). Trimming stripped 2 bases from V and 8 bases from J, with 15 bases between. Per germline, CDR1 SGHTA and CDR2 FQGNSA. CDR3 size: 14 residues. The CDR3 nucleotides read TGTGCCAGCAGCTTACAGGTGCCAGGGGAAGGCTACACCTTC. This encodes CASSLQVPGEGYTF.

The gene calls are TRBV11-1 and TRBJ1-2; TRBD1 matches at 9 bases. There are 15 residues in the CDR3. The germline V gene encodes CDR1 SGHAT and CDR2 FQDESV (reference sequence). V shed 4 bases and J 4 bases; nucleotides not matched to a gene: 7. This CDR3 reads CASSSDRGVTYGYTF. The CDR3 coding sequence is TGTGCCAGCAGCTCCGACAGGGGGGTCACCTATGGCTACACCTTC.

Worth noting for this clone: One end of the junction varies from germline; a read error may be responsible. The chain has TRBV4-1 and TRBJ2-7; perhaps D is TRBD1 or TRBD2 (5 bases each). There are 14 residues in the CDR3. Germline CDR1 and CDR2: MGHRA and YSYEKL. The DNA of the CDR3 is TGTGCCAGCAGCCCTACAGGCGGGCGGGACGAGCAGTACTTC. Its protein is CASSPTGGRDEQYF.

In this sample, this clone turned up a few times. J is TRBJ1-5 and V is TRBV7-9; TRBD1 aligns across 11 bases. This CDR3 has 19 amino acids. Trimming took 4 bases from V and 3 from J; bases not matched to a gene: 14. Germline assignment: CDR1 SEHNR and CDR2 FQNEAQ (reference sequence). The CDR3 loop reads CASSSTVTGTGGINQPQHF. The CDR3 DNA reads TGTGCCAGCAGCTCTACCGTTACCGGGACAGGGGGAATCAATCAGCCCCAGCATTTT. Variable domain in full (rest from reference TRBV7-9 and TRBJ1-5): DTGVSQNPRHKITKRGQNVTFRCDPISEHNRLYWYRQTLGQGPEFLTYFQNEAQLEKSRLLSDRFSAERPKGSFSTLEIQRTEQGDSAMYLCASSSTVTGTGGINQPQHFGDGTRLSIL.

This clone occurred a few times. The V gene is TRBV19, the J gene TRBJ1-2; D is ambiguous. Trimming shortened V by 1 base and J by 6 bases, and 9 bases separated the two germline ends. CDR3 length: 13 residues. Per germline, CDR1 LNHDA and CDR2 SQIVND (reference sequence). CDR3 sequence reads: CASSIVSGDGYTF. DNA for the CDR3: TGTGCCAGTAGTATAGTAAGCGGGGATGGCTACACCTTC. Variable domain in full (rest from reference TRBV19 and TRBJ1-2): DGGITQSPKYLFRKEGQNVTLSCEQNLNHDAMYWYRQDPGQGLRLIYYSQIVNDFQKGDIAEGYSVSREKKESFPLTVTSAQKNPTAFYLCASSIVSGDGYTFGSGTRLTVV.

The rearrangement joins TRBV4-1 to TRBJ1-2; D uncertain. There are 16 residues in the CDR3. With 0 bases removed from V and 4 bases from J, the gap between germline ends came to 15 bases. Germline V CDR1 and CDR2: MGHRA, YSYEKL. The CDR3 protein is CASSQDRNSLSYGYTF. The CDR3 region has the DNA TGCGCCAGCAGCCAAGATAGAAACAGCCTTTCCTATGGCTACACCTTC.

This chain joins TRBV7-2 and TRBJ2-5; 8 bases agree with TRBD1. Germline V lookup: CDR1 SGHTA, CDR2 FQGNSA. V was pared by 3 bases and J by 5 bases, with 5 bases of the junction left unmatched. This CDR3 region has 14 residues. The CDR3 region has the DNA TGTGCCAGCAGCTTCACAGGGGGTGAGGAGACCCAGTACTTC. Translation gives CASSFTGGEETQYF.